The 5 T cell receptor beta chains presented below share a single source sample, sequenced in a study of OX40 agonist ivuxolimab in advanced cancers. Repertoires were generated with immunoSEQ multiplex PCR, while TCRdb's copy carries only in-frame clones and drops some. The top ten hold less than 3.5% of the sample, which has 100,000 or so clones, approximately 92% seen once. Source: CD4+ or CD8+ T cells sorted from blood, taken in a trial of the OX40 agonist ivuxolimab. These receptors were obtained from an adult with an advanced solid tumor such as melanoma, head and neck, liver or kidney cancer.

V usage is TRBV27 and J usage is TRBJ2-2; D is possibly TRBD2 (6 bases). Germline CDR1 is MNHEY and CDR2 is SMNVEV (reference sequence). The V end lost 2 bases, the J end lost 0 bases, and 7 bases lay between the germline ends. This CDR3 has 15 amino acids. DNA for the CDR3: TGTGCCAGCAGTTTAGCGGGGACGAACACCGGGGAGCTGTTTTTT. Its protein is CASSLAGTNTGELFF.

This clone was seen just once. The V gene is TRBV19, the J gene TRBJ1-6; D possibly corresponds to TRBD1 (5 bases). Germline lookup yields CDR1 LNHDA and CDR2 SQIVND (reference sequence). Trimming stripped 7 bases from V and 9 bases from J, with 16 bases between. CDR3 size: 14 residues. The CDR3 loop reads CASKIGGGGSPLHF. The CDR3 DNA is TGTGCCAGTAAGATAGGAGGTGGGGGTTCACCCCTCCACTTT.

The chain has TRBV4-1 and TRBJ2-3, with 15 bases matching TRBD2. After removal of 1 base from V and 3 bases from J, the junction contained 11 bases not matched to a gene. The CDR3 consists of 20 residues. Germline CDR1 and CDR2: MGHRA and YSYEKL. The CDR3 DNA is TGCGCCAGCAGCCAAGTGCCGGGACTAGCGGGAGGTGATCCAACAGATACGCAGTATTTT. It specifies CASSQVPGLAGGDPTDTQYF.

CDR3 sequence (DNA): TGTGCCAGCAGCGTAGCTACCCAGAACACTGAAGCTTTCTTT. This sequence encodes CASSVATQNTEAFF. This chain uses TRBV9 with TRBJ1-1; D remains unclear. The germline V and J ends were trimmed by 0 bases and 1 base, with 7 bases remaining between them. Germline-derived CDR1 and CDR2 are SGDLS and YYNGEE. The CDR3 contains 14 residues. Using reference TRBV9 and TRBJ1-1 for the parts outside the CDR3, the full variable domain is DSGVTQTPKHLITATGQRVTLRCSPRSGDLSVYWYQQSLDQGLQFLIQYYNGEERAKGNILERFSAQQFPDLHSELNLSSLELGDSALYFCASSVATQNTEAFFGQGTRLTVV.

CDR3 sequence (DNA): TGCGCCAGCAGCCAAGCGGGACAGGGAGATCAGCCCCAGCATTTT. As protein: CASSQAGQGDQPQHF. The chain has TRBV4-1 and TRBJ1-5; 9 bases are shared with TRBD1. From germline, CDR1 is MGHRA and CDR2 YSYEKL. V shed 1 base and J 5 bases; nucleotides not matched to a gene: 3. The length of the CDR3 is 15 residues.